This entry features one T cell receptor (beta chain) sequence. Its antigen is unidentified. Germline V gene lookup returns CDR1 DFQATT and CDR2 SNEGSKA (reference sequence). V was pared by 2 bases and J by 2 bases, with 3 bases of the junction left unmatched. The length of the CDR3 is 14 residues. This specimen belongs to a study of early T cells in non-severe SARS-CoV-2 infection. Study-wide context: Chains stayed unpaired after sequencing of bulk RNA from unsorted whole blood. General study points: VDJdb matches were skewed toward anti-spike CD8 T cell responses.

Individual cDNA molecules each received unique molecular identifiers attached to them. TCRdb processed the 5' RACE reads anew with MiXCR; each CDR3 protein has one entry. This sample yields over 45,000 distinct CDR3 sequences, of which more than 9% are seen a single time; under 7.5% belongs to the top ten. The specimen sequenced was whole blood. The gene calls are TRBV20-1 and TRBJ2-3, with 8 bases lining up with TRBD1. This clonotype was obtained from an adult who was a healthcare worker with PCR-confirmed SARS-CoV-2 infection or an uninfected control (not recorded which). In DNA form, the CDR3 reads TGCAGTGCTAGAAGGACAGGGTACACAGATACGCAGTATTTT. Translating it yields CSARRTGYTDTQYF.